This T cell receptor (beta chain) comes out of a study of T-cell memory formation after mild COVID-19. Study-level points and caveats: CD4+ bias marked clones expanding day 15 to 37, unlike balanced contracting clones.

After 5'RACE with constant-segment primers, TCR alpha and TCR beta cDNA libraries carrying sample barcodes and UMIs were obtained. TCRdb independently ran MiXCR on the 5' RACE reads; one entry per CDR3 protein. The data hold under 300,000 distinct CDR3 sequences, with roughly 15% observed a single time. Points on this clonotype: Its antigen is as yet unknown.

The ends were cut back, 4 bases at V and 11 bases at J, with 10 bases in the middle. Germline assignment: CDR1 SGHRS and CDR2 YFSETQ. This CDR3 region has 11 residues. This chain uses TRBV5-1 with TRBJ1-3; D unclear. Sequenced material: PBMCs or a T cell subset sorted from them (not recorded which). This receptor was identified in a man between 18 and 29 years old who had mild COVID-19 (a few samples of this study predate the infection). Cell type and time point are not known. The CDR3 loop is CASSPQLSIYF. The CDR3 DNA reads as TGCGCCAGCAGCCCCCAATTGTCCATATATTTT.